What follows are 23 T cell receptor beta chains derived from one specimen sequenced in a study of identical twins. TCRdb called the 5' RACE reads again in MiXCR, with one record for every CDR3 protein. The table lists approximately 220,000 distinct CDR3 sequences, around 8% of them singletons. The data were also submitted as part of a second study, on yellow fever vaccine responses in identical twins.

The sample taken for sequencing was memory (CD45RO+) T cells sorted from blood. Receptor source: a woman aged 18-30 years in good health.

The table lists this clonotype with many counts. The chain joins TRBV6-1 to TRBJ2-7; either TRBD1 or TRBD2 may supply D (5 bases each). This CDR3 region has 14 residues. Per germline, CDR1 MNHNS and CDR2 SASEGT. The V gene lost 1 base and the J gene lost 3 bases, with 10 bases spanning the gap. The CDR3 loop reads CASSEGDDYYEQYF. CDR3 coding DNA: TGTGCCAGCAGTGAAGGGGACGACTACTACGAGCAGTACTTC.

The rearrangement joins TRBV20-1 to TRBJ2-1, with 14 bases that match TRBD2. Germline loops: CDR1 DFQATT, CDR2 SNEGSKA (reference sequence). V shed 2 bases, J shed 8 bases, and the junction held 5 bases outside the gene matches. This CDR3 has 15 residues. In DNA, the CDR3 is TGCAGTGCTAGATTAGGGACTAGCGGGAGTGATGAGCAGTTCTTC. Translation gives CSARLGTSGSDEQFF.

The chain is built from TRBV2 and TRBJ2-1, with 16 bases that match TRBD2. CDR1 SNHLY and CDR2 FYNNEI come from the germline V gene. The CDR3 consists of 17 residues. V was pared by 3 bases and J by 10 bases, with 9 bases of the junction left unmatched. The CDR3: CASSDTGTSGRGREQFF. CDR3 nucleotides: TGTGCCAGCAGTGACACCGGGACTAGCGGGAGGGGTCGGGAGCAGTTCTTC.

This clonotype was observed a few times. V is TRBV19 and J is TRBJ2-1, with 16 bases matching TRBD2. Trimming removed 3 bases from V and 4 bases from J; junction bases left unmatched: 9. This CDR3 has 19 residues. The germline V gene encodes CDR1 LNHDA and CDR2 SQIVND (reference sequence). The CDR3 nucleotides read TGTGCCAGTAGTATGCGGGCCGGGACTAGCGGGAGGGGTTACAATGAGCAGTTCTTC. Translation gives CASSMRAGTSGRGYNEQFF.

This clonotype was seen ten or more times. The chain has TRBV12-3 or TRBV12-4 and TRBJ2-5; 14 positions agree with TRBD2. The CDR3 has 21 residues. V lost 4 bases, J lost 4 bases, and 20 bases stayed unmatched. For the CDR3, the DNA is TGTGCCAGCAGTTCTTACCTGGGACTAGCGGGAGTATCTTACGGTGGAGAGACCCAGTACTTC. It specifies CASSSYLGLAGVSYGGETQYF.

The chain combines TRBV7-9 with TRBJ2-7; 9 bases are a match to TRBD1. Unmatched junction bases numbered 9, after V lost 1 base and J lost 2 bases. Germline V CDR1 and CDR2: SEHNR, FQNEAQ (reference sequence). The CDR3 covers 17 residues. The CDR3 region has the DNA TGTGCCAGCAGCTTAGGCCAGGGGACAGGGCGGCCCTACGAGCAGTACTTC. Translating gives CASSLGQGTGRPYEQYF.

The chain carries TRBV11-1 and TRBJ2-2; D is unclear. Deletions cut 3 bases from V and 9 bases from J, with 11 bases between. The CDR3 has 13 residues. Germline V gives CDR1 SGHAT, CDR2 FQDESV (reference sequence). The CDR3, as DNA: TGTGCCAGCAGCTTCTCCTCTGCCAGGGAGCTGTTTTTT. It translates to CASSFSSARELFF.

The chain has TRBV18 and TRBJ1-4; 10 bases are shared with TRBD1. The CDR3 covers 16 residues. Germline CDR1 KGHSH, CDR2 LQKENI. V dropped 3 bases and J dropped 2; count of bases not matched to a gene: 3. The CDR3 here is CASSPVGQGTNEKLFF. DNA of the CDR3: TGTGCCAGCTCACCCGTGGGACAGGGGACTAATGAAAAACTGTTTTTT.

This clonotype was counted at least ten times. This chain connects TRBV7-8 to TRBJ1-1, with TRBD1 matching 12 bases. The length of the CDR3 is 15 residues. The germline V gene encodes CDR1 SGHVS and CDR2 FQNEAQ. V lost 5 bases and J lost 3; bases outside the gene matches: 4. CDR3: CASSPGDRGHTEAFF. The CDR3 nucleotides read TGTGCCAGCAGCCCGGGGGACAGGGGGCACACTGAAGCTTTCTTT. Filled out from reference TRBV7-8 and TRBJ1-1, the complete variable domain reads GAGVSQSPRYKVAKRGQDVALRCDPISGHVSLFWYQQALGQGPEFLTYFQNEAQLDKSGLPSDRFFAERPEGSVSTLKIQRTQQEDSAVYLCASSPGDRGHTEAFFGQGTRLTVV.

This clonotype was recorded at least ten times. Written as DNA, the CDR3 is TGTGCCAGCAGCTTAGAACAGGGAACTGGAAACACCATATATTTT. Translated, it gives CASSLEQGTGNTIYF. V and J are TRBV7-6 and TRBJ1-3; tentatively, D is TRBD1 (6 bases). V shed 1 base and J shed 2 bases, with 9 bases lying between them. Germline V gives CDR1 SGHVS, CDR2 FNYEAQ. The CDR3 contains 15 residues.

This clonotype was observed a few times. The CDR3 bases are TGTGCCAGCAGACCGGACCAGACCGGGGAGCTGTTTTTT. Amino acid sequence: CASRPDQTGELFF. V usage is TRBV6-2 or TRBV6-3 and J usage is TRBJ2-2; no firm D call. CDR1 and CDR2 from the germline V gene are MNHEY and SVGEGT. V was clipped by 6 bases and J by 5 bases, with 10 bases between them. The CDR3 is 13 residues long.

This clonotype was seen repeatedly, ten times or more. J is TRBJ1-2 and V is TRBV20-1; D ambiguous. Germline V gene sequence: CDR1 DFQATT, CDR2 SNEGSKA (reference sequence). The length of the CDR3 is 13 residues. V was clipped by 6 bases and J by 2 bases, with 13 bases between them. The CDR3 DNA follows: TGCAGTGCAAGCCCAGGAGGAAACTATGGCTACACCTTC. The encoded protein is CSASPGGNYGYTF.

This sequence joins TRBV20-1 and TRBJ2-1; 12 positions agree with TRBD1. CDR1 is DFQATT, CDR2 SNEGSKA, per germline (reference sequence). Trimming at V came to 3 bases and at J to 2 bases, leaving 5 bases not matched to a gene. The CDR3 runs 16 residues. This chain's CDR3 is CSARGQGAQTYNEQFF. The CDR3 DNA is TGCAGTGCTAGGGGACAGGGGGCCCAAACCTACAATGAGCAGTTCTTC.

This clonotype was recorded a few times. The CDR3 bases are TGCAGTGCGGAGAAAGGGGGCGCTTACTCCGGGGAGCTGTTTTTT. This sequence encodes CSAEKGGAYSGELFF. V is TRBV20-1 and J is TRBJ2-2; TRBD1 agrees at 7 bases. The CDR3 is 15 residues long. Germline V gives CDR1 DFQATT, CDR2 SNEGSKA (reference sequence). J lost 6 bases, V lost 6 bases, and 13 bases had no gene match.

This clonotype was picked up many times. This sequence joins TRBV24-1 and TRBJ2-3; TRBD1 is a possible D gene (7 bases). The CDR3 contains 15 residues. Trimming removed 5 bases from V and 5 bases from J, with 16 bases in between. Looked up from germline, CDR1 is KGHDR and CDR2 is SFDVKD. The CDR3 reads CATSGTGEVGDTQYF. The CDR3 nucleotides are TGTGCCACCAGTGGAACAGGGGAGGTAGGAGATACGCAGTATTTT.

The chain employs TRBV3-1 and TRBJ2-7, with D perhaps being TRBD1 or TRBD2 (5 bases each). Germline V gene sequence: CDR1 LGHDT, CDR2 YNNKEL (reference sequence). CDR3 size: 14 residues. V lost 4 bases to trimming and J lost 2 bases, with 12 bases between them. CDR3: CASSRGRVAYEQYF. In DNA form, the CDR3 reads TGTGCCAGCAGCCGGGGACGGGTAGCCTACGAGCAGTACTTC.

This clonotype was detected a few times. The V call is TRBV3-1, the J call TRBJ2-7; D gene unclear. CDR3 length equals 12 residues. V was clipped by 0 bases and J by 8 bases, with 8 bases between them. Germline CDR1 reads LGHDT; CDR2 reads YNNKEL (reference sequence). The CDR3 is CASSQDGWKQYF. In DNA, the CDR3 is TGTGCCAGCAGCCAAGATGGGTGGAAGCAGTACTTC.

This clonotype was counted at least ten times. The chain links TRBV29-1 to TRBJ2-1, with TRBD2 matching 9 bases. V shed 7 bases and J 6 bases; nucleotides not matched to a gene: 10. Germline V lookup: CDR1 SQVTM, CDR2 ANQGSEA. The CDR3 runs to 14 residues. DNA for the CDR3: TGCAGCGCCCTGGGACTAGCCCTAGGCAATGAGCAGTTCTTC. Its translation: CSALGLALGNEQFF.

This clonotype was counted at least ten times. For the CDR3, the DNA is TGTGCCACTAGACTAGCGGGATTGGGTTACGAGCAGTACTTC. Residues: CATRLAGLGYEQYF. V and J are TRBV2 and TRBJ2-7; 11 positions agree with TRBD2. CDR3 length: 14 amino acids. Germline V gene sequence: CDR1 SNHLY, CDR2 FYNNEI. J was trimmed by 4 bases and V by 10 bases; bases with no gene match: 9.

V usage is TRBV6-1 and J usage is TRBJ2-5; possibly TRBD2 for D (6 bases). Germline V gives CDR1 MNHNS, CDR2 SASEGT. V dropped 0 bases and J dropped 4 bases, with 15 bases sitting between them. There are 16 residues in the CDR3. The CDR3 reads CASSEAGGGGAETQYF. DNA for the CDR3: TGTGCCAGCAGTGAAGCCGGGGGAGGAGGGGCAGAGACCCAGTACTTC.

There are many counts of this clonotype. V is TRBV10-3 and J is TRBJ1-6, with TRBD1 as a possible D gene (5 bases). The ends were cut back, 6 bases at V and 7 bases at J, with 7 bases in the middle. Per germline, CDR1 ENHRY and CDR2 SYGVKD. This CDR3 region has 12 residues. CDR3 DNA sequence: TGTGCCATCAGGGGGGGGAATTCACCCCTCCACTTT. The encoded protein is CAIRGGNSPLHF.

A remark on this clonotype: A much more abundant neighbour one base away suggests this may be a read error. The rearrangement joins TRBV11-2 to TRBJ1-1; TRBD1 agrees at 7 bases. V lost 5 bases and J lost 3; bases outside the gene matches: 12. CDR1 and CDR2 (germline): SGHAT, FQNNGV. The CDR3 consists of 16 residues. CDR3 amino acids: CASSPRRGGADTEAFF. In DNA, the CDR3 is TGTGCCAGCAGCCCGAGGAGAGGGGGCGCGGACACTGAAGCTTTCTTT. Full variable domain (rest looked up from reference TRBV11-2 and TRBJ1-1): EAGVAQSPRYKIIEKRQSVAFWCNPISGHATLYWYQQILGQGPKLLIQFQNNGVVDDSQLPKDRFSAERLKGVDSTLKIQPAKLEDSAVYLCASSPRRGGADTEAFFGQGTRLTVV.

In its sample, this clonotype was seen a few times. V and J are TRBV15 and TRBJ2-3, with 12 bases fitting TRBD2. V dropped 1 base and J dropped 6; count of bases not matched to a gene: 11. CDR1 and CDR2 from the germline V gene are LNHNV and YYDKDF (reference sequence). The CDR3 is 18 residues long. CDR3 residues: CATSRAPRGLAGGDTQYF. The CDR3 region has the DNA TGTGCCACCAGCAGAGCCCCCAGGGGTCTAGCGGGGGGGGATACGCAGTATTTT.